Sequencing of this T cell receptor beta chain was carried out in a study of type 1 regulatory T cells. Across the study: An in vitro protocol generated T-allo10, a Tr1-enriched, alloantigen-specific CD4 T cell product. General study findings and limits: Compared with non-type 1 regulatory T cells, type 1 regulatory T cells showed a more restricted TCR repertoire.

Remarks on this clonotype: Its antigen is not known.

V lost 4 bases and J 1 base, leaving 13 bases between the germline ends. The CDR3 consists of 15 residues. Germline V gene data show CDR1 as SEHNR and CDR2 as FQNEAQ (reference sequence). One entry per CDR3 protein results from TCRdb running MiXCR on the reads. The sample holds 70,000 or so distinct CDR3 sequences, more than 20% seen once. The sequenced material came from cultured type 1 regulatory T (Tr1) cells, either the whole culture or a sorted fraction (not recorded which). This sequence originates from a human donor in good health. The chain carries TRBV7-9 and TRBJ1-1, with a possible D match to TRBD1 (5 bases). In nucleotides, the CDR3 is TGTGCCAGCAGCTACACAGGTTCGGGGAACACTGAAGCTTTCTTT. Translating it yields CASSYTGSGNTEAFF.